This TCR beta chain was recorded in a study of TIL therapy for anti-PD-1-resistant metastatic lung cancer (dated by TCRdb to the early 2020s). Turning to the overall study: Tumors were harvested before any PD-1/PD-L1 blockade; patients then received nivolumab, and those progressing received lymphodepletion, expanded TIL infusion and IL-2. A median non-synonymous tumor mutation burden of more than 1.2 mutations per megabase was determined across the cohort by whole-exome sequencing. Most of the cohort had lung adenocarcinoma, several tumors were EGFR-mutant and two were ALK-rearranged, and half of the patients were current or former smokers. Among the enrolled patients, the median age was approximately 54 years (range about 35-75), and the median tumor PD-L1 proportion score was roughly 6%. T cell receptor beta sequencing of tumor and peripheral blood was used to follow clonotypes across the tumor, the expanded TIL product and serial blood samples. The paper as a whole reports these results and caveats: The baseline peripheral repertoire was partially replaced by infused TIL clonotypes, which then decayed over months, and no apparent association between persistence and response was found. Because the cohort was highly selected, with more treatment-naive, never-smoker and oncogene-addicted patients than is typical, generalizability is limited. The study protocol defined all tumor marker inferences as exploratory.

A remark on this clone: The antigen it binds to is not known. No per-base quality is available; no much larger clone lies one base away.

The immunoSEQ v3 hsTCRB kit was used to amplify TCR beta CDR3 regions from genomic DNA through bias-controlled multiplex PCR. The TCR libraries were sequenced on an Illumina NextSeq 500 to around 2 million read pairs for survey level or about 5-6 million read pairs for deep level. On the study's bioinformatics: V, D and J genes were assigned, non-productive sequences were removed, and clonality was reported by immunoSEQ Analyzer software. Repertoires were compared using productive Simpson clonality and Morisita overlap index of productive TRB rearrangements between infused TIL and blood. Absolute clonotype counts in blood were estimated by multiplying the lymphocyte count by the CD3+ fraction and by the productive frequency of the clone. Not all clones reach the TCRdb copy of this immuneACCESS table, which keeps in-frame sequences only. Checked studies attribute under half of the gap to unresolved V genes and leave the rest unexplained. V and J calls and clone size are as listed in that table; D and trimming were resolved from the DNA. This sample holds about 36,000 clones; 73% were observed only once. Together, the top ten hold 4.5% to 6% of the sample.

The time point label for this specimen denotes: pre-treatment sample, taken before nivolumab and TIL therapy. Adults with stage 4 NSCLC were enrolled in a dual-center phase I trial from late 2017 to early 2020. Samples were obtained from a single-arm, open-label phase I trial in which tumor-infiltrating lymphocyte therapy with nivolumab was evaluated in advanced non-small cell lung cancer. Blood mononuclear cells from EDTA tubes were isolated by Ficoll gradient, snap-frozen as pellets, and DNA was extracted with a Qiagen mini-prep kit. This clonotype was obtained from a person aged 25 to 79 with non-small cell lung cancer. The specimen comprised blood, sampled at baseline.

Here the CDR3 is given as CASSEAGGRGRSYNSPLHF. The DNA sequence is given as TGTGCCAGCAGTGAAGCTGGGGGCAGGGGACGGTCCTATAATTCACCCCTCCACTTT. This chain is built from TRBV6-1 and TRBJ1-6; TRBD1 might be the D gene, on 6 matching bases. The cysteine opens and the phenylalanine closes a CDR3 of 19 amino acids. The only DNA kept is the CDR3, 57 bases in frame from the first base. Looking up the germline V gene yields CDR1 MNHNS and CDR2 SASEGT. Trimming takes 0 bases from V and 1 base from J, and the germline ends sit 16 bases apart.